Shown below are 11 T cell receptor beta chains from a single sample sequenced in a study of glioma-infiltrating T cells after dendritic cell vaccination. Sequenced by immunoSEQ multiplex PCR; TCRdb stores in-frame clones only, minus some. The repertoire holds 98,000 or so clones, with approximately 80% as singletons. Regarding time point: after dendritic cell vaccination, including at tumor progression/relapse. Sequences were derived from blood, sampled after dendritic cell vaccination. The receptors here all came from a human donor with glioblastoma.

This rearrangement joins TRBV19 to TRBJ1-1; D gene ambiguous. V shed 4 bases and J shed 5 bases, with 14 bases lying between them. Germline V CDR1 and CDR2: LNHDA, SQIVND (reference sequence). The CDR3 spans 14 residues. In nucleotides, the CDR3 is TGTGCCAGTAGTAGGGGTTGGCGGGATACTGAAGCTTTCTTT. As protein: CASSRGWRDTEAFF.

In nucleotides, the CDR3 is TGTGCCAGCAGTGACCCCGGGGGTGGCTACACCTTC. Amino acids: CASSDPGGGYTF. The chain combines TRBV6-1 with TRBJ1-2, with D tentatively TRBD1 (5 bases). This CDR3 spans 12 amino acids. V was cut by 3 bases and J by 7 bases, with 9 bases left in between. Per the germline V gene, CDR1 is MNHNS and CDR2 is SASEGT.

This chain connects TRBV6-1 to TRBJ1-1, with 10 bases that match TRBD1. The V gene's germline CDR1 is MNHNS and CDR2 SASEGT. The CDR3 sequence is 12 residues long. The junction had 8 bases not matched to a gene; V was cut back by 7 bases and J by 12 bases. The CDR3, as DNA: TGTGCCAGCAACCCGGGACAGGGGTTTCCTTTCTTT. This encodes CASNPGQGFPFF.

This clone was counted once. The gene calls are TRBV29-1 and TRBJ2-4; 14 bases are shared with TRBD2. The CDR3 runs to 15 residues. V shed 6 bases, J shed 8 bases, and the junction held 9 bases outside the gene matches. Germline lookup yields CDR1 SQVTM and CDR2 ANQGSEA. DNA of the CDR3: TGCAGCGTCCCAGGGACTAGCGGGAGAATCGACATTCAGTACTTC. Translation: CSVPGTSGRIDIQYF.

The chain is built from TRBV5-1 and TRBJ1-1, with a weak D call TRBD1 (6 bases). V was cut by 0 bases and J by 7 bases, with 10 bases left in between. CDR1 and CDR2 from the germline V gene are SGHRS and YFSETQ. The CDR3 length is 13 residues. The CDR3: CASSLAGDYEAFF. The CDR3 nucleotides read TGCGCCAGCAGCTTGGCAGGGGACTATGAAGCTTTCTTT.

This rearrangement joins TRBV19 to TRBJ2-7; D remains ambiguous. Per germline, CDR1 LNHDA and CDR2 SQIVND (reference sequence). Trimming left V 3 bases short and J 3 bases short, with 9 bases between. This CDR3 comprises 13 residues. CDR3 region: CASSISTNYEQYF. The CDR3 bases are TGTGCCAGTAGTATCTCCACAAACTACGAGCAGTACTTC. The full variable domain, its missing parts supplied by reference TRBV19 and TRBJ2-7, is DGGITQSPKYLFRKEGQNVTLSCEQNLNHDAMYWYRQDPGQGLRLIYYSQIVNDFQKGDIAEGYSVSREKKESFPLTVTSAQKNPTAFYLCASSISTNYEQYFGPGTRLTVT.

The chain uses TRBV28 and TRBJ2-2; D is uncertain. From germline, CDR1 is MDHEN and CDR2 SYDVKM. V lost 2 bases and J lost 9, with 13 bases in between. This CDR3 is 14 amino acids long. CDR3 sequence reads: CASSLVAPGWELFF. The CDR3 nucleotides read TGTGCCAGCAGTTTAGTTGCGCCAGGCTGGGAGCTGTTTTTT.

DNA for the CDR3: TGCAGTGCTGCGGGAGGGGGGGGGTGGTACTTC. This codes for CSAAGGGGWYF. The rearrangement links TRBV20-1 to TRBJ2-7; 9 bases fit TRBD2. Germline assignment: CDR1 DFQATT and CDR2 SNEGSKA (reference sequence). The V gene end was trimmed by 5 bases and the J gene end by 12 bases; junction bases not matched to a gene: 8. This CDR3 is 11 amino acids long.

By share, this clone counts as medium-sized (0.01 to 0.1%). V gene TRBV6-1 combines with J gene TRBJ1-4; D is perhaps TRBD1 (5 bases). Germline loops: CDR1 MNHNS, CDR2 SASEGT. Trimming took off 4 bases at V and 4 bases at J, with 10 bases between the two ends. The CDR3 consists of 14 residues. CDR3 sequence reads: CASSGGEHNEKLFF. The CDR3 bases are TGTGCCAGCAGTGGGGGGGAGCATAATGAAAAACTGTTTTTT.

This clone was seen only once. This rearrangement joins TRBV11-2 to TRBJ2-1, with 7 bases matching TRBD2. Germline values: CDR1 SGHAT, CDR2 FQNNGV. J gave up 0 bases and V 1 base, and 6 bases lay outside the gene matches. There are 17 residues in the CDR3. Written as DNA, the CDR3 is TGTGCCAGCAGCTTAGCCGTACTAGCGTTCTCCTACAATGAGCAGTTCTTC. The encoded protein is CASSLAVLAFSYNEQFF.

The rearrangement uses TRBV6-1 and TRBJ1-3; no reliable D call. The V and J ends lost 5 bases and 3 bases respectively, with 2 bases between them. The CDR3 is 11 residues long. CDR1 is MNHNS and CDR2 is SASEGT in the germline V gene. CDR3 residues: CASSRGNTIYF. In DNA form, the CDR3 reads TGTGCCAGCAGTCGTGGAAACACCATATATTTT.